The present T cell receptor (beta chain) was sequenced within a study of control samples from healthy donors and cancer patients. The data were produced by immunoSEQ multiplex PCR, yet TCRdb's version contains in-frame clones alone and is incomplete. This table holds nearly 200,000 clones, around 93% found once. The length of the CDR3 is 17 residues. CDR1 and CDR2 (germline): SGHNT, YYREEE (reference sequence). Unmatched junction bases numbered 10, after V lost 4 bases and J lost 2 bases. Specimen: blood. This sequence was found in a young man in good health. The genes are TRBV5-4 and TRBJ2-3; 10 bases align to TRBD2. This CDR3 reads CASSPRRSGGNTDTQYF. CDR3 in DNA: TGTGCCAGCAGCCCACGACGTAGCGGGGGGAACACAGATACGCAGTATTTT.